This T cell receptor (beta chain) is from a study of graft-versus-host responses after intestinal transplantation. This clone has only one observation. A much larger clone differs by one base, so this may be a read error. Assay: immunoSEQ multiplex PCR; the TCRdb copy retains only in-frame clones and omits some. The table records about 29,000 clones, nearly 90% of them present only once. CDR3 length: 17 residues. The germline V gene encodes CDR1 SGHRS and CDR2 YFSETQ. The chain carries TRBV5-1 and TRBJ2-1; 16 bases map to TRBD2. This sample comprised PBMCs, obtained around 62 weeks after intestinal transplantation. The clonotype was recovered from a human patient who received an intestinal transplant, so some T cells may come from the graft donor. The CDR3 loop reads CPSSLGGLAGGRDEQFF. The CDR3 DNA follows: TGCCCCAGCAGCTTGGGGGGACTAGCGGGAGGGCGGGATGAGCAGTTCTTC.